This entry concerns a single T cell receptor (beta chain). After removal of 0 bases from V and 6 bases from J, the junction contained 2 bases not matched to a gene. Germline V gene sequence: CDR1 SGHRS, CDR2 YFSETQ. CDR3 length: 13 amino acids. Measured with immunoSEQ multiplex PCR; TCRdb has only the in-frame clones, and not every one. The table includes over 50,000 clones, around four fifths detected once. The data originate from a study of blood T cell repertoires in COVID-19. At the level of the study: The United States, Italy and Spain were the sources of the acute and convalescent COVID-19 samples. From T cells, B-cell-depleted T cells, or PBMCs came the material, which was cDNA or gDNA.

V usage is TRBV5-1 and J usage is TRBJ2-7; TRBD1 aligns across 8 bases. The specimen was peripheral blood. The TCR comes from a man between 70 and 80 years old with acute or convalescent COVID-19. The CDR3 DNA follows: TGCGCCAGCAGCTTGGTAACAGGGGGCGAGCAGTACTTC. Protein: CASSLVTGGEQYF.